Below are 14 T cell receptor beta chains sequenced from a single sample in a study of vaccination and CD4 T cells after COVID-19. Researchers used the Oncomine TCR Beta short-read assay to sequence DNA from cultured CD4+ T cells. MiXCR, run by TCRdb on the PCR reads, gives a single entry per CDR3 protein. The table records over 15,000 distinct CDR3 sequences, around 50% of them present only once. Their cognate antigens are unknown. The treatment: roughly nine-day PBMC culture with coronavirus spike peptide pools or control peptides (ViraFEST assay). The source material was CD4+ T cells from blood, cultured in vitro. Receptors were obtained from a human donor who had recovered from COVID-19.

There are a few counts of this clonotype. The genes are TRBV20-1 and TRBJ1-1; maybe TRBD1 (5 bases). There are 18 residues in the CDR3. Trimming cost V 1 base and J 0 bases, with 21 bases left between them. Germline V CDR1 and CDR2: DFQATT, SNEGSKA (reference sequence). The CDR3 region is CSARAPPGRTSMNTEAFF. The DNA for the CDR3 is TGCAGTGCTAGAGCCCCCCCGGGACGAACCTCTATGAACACTGAAGCTTTCTTT.

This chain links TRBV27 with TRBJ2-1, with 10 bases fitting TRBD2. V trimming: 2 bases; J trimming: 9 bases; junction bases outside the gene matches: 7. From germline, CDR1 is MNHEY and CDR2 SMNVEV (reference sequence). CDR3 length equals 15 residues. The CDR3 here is CASSLEAGGRSEQFF. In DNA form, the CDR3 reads TGTGCCAGCAGTTTAGAAGCGGGGGGGCGGAGTGAGCAGTTCTTC.

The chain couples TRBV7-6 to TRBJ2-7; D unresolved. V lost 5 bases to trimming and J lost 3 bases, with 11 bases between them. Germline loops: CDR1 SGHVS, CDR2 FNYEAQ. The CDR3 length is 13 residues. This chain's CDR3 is CASSHSPIYEQYF. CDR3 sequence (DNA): TGTGCCAGCAGCCATAGCCCCATCTACGAGCAGTACTTC. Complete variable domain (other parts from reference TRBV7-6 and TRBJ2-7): GAGVSQSPRYKVTKRGQDVALRCDPISGHVSLYWYRQALGQGPEFLTYFNYEAQQDKSGLPNDRFSAERPEGSISTLTIQRTEQRDSAMYRCASSHSPIYEQYFGPGTRLTVT.

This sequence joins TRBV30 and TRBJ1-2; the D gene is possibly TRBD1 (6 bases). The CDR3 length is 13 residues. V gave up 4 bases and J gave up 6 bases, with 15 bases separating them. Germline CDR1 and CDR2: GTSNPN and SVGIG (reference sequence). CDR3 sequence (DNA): TGTGCCTGGATCCCGGACAGAGGCAATGGCTACACCTTC. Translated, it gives CAWIPDRGNGYTF.

The CDR3 here is CASVPGQGMNTEAFF. The CDR3 bases are TGTGCCAGCGTCCCGGGACAGGGGATGAACACTGAAGCTTTCTTT. The chain carries TRBV6-1 and TRBJ1-1, with TRBD1 identical over 10 bases. CDR3 length: 15 residues. The germline V gene encodes CDR1 MNHNS and CDR2 SASEGT. With 8 bases clipped from V and 0 bases from J, the junction kept 6 bases outside the gene matches.

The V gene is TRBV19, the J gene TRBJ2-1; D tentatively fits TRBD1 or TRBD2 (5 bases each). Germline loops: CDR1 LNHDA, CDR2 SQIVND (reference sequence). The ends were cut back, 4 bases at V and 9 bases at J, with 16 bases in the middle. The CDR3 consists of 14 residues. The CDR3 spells CASSSGRESGEQFF. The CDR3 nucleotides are TGTGCCAGTAGTAGCGGCAGGGAGAGCGGTGAGCAGTTCTTC. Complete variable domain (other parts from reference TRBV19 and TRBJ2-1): DGGITQSPKYLFRKEGQNVTLSCEQNLNHDAMYWYRQDPGQGLRLIYYSQIVNDFQKGDIAEGYSVSREKKESFPLTVTSAQKNPTAFYLCASSSGRESGEQFFGPGTRLTVL.

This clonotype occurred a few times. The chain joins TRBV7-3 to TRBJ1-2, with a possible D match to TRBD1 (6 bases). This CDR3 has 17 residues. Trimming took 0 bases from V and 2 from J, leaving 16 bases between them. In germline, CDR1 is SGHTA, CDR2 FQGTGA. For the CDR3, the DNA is TGTGCCAGCAGCTTAACGGGCGAGACAGGAGACAACTATGGCTACACCTTC. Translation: CASSLTGETGDNYGYTF.

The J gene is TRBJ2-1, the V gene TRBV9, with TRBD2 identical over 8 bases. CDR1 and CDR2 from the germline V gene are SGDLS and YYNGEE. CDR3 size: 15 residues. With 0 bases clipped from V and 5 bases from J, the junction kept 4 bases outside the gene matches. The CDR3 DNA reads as TGTGCCAGCAGCGTAGGGCTAGCGGGTAACAATGAGCAGTTCTTC. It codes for CASSVGLAGNNEQFF.

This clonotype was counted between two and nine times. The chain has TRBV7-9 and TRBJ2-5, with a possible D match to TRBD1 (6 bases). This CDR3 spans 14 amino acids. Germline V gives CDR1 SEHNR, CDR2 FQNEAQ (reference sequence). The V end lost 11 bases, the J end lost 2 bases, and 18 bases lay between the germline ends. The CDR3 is CAGDRVGTQETQYF. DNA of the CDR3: TGTGCCGGGGACCGGGTCGGGACACAAGAGACCCAGTACTTC.

The CDR3 is CASIQARGSGYTF. CDR3 sequence (DNA): TGTGCCAGCATCCAAGCGAGGGGCTCTGGCTACACCTTC. The chain joins TRBV7-2 to TRBJ1-2, with D maybe TRBD1 (5 bases). This CDR3 spans 13 amino acids. The V gene lost 7 bases and the J gene lost 7 bases, with 16 bases spanning the gap. Germline assignment: CDR1 SGHTA and CDR2 FQGNSA. Together with reference TRBV7-2 and TRBJ1-2, the CDR3 gives the full variable domain: GAGVSQSPSNKVTEKGKDVELRCDPISGHTALYWYRQSLGQGLEFLIYFQGNSAPDKSGLPSDRFSAERTGGSVSTLTIQRTQQEDSAVYLCASIQARGSGYTFGSGTRLTVV.

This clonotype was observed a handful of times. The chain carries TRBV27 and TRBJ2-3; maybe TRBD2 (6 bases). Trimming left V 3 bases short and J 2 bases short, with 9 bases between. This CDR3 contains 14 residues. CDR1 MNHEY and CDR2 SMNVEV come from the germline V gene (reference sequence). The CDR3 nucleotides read TGTGCCAGCAGTTTCGGGGGATACACAGATACGCAGTATTTT. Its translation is CASSFGGYTDTQYF.

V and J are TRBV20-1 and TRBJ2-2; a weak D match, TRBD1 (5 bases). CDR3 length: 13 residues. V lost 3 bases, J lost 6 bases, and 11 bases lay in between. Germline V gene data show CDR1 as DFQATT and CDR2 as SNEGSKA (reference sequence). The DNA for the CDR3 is TGCAGTGCTAGGGGTGACAGCGCCGGGGAGCTGTTTTTT. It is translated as CSARGDSAGELFF.

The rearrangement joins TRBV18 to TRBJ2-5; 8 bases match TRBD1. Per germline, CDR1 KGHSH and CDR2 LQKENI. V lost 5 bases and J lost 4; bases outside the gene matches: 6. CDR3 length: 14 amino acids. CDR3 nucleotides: TGTGCCAGCTCATCCAGGGGGCTGGGAGAGACCCAGTACTTC. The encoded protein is CASSSRGLGETQYF.

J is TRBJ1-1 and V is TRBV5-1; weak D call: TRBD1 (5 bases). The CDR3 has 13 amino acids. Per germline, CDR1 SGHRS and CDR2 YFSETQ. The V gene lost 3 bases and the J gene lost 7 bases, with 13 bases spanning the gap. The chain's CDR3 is CASSYQGDYEAFF. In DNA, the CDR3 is TGCGCCAGCAGCTATCAGGGAGACTATGAAGCTTTCTTT.